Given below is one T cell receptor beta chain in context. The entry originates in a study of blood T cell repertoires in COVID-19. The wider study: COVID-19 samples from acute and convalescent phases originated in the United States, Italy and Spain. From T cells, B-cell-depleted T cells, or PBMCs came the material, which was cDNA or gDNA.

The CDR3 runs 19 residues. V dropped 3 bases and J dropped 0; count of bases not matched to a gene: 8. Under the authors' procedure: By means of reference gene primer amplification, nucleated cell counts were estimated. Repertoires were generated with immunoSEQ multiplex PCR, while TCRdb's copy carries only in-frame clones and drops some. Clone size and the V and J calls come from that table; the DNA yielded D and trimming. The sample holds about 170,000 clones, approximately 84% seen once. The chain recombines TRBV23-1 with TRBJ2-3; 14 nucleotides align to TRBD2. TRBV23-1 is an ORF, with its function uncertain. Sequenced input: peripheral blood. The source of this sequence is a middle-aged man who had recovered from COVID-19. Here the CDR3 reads CASSHRRTSGGLSTDTQYF. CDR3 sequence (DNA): TGCGCCAGCAGTCACCGTCGGACTAGCGGGGGGCTGAGCACAGATACGCAGTATTTT.